This T cell receptor (beta chain) was captured by sequencing in a study of T cells after posttransplantation cyclophosphamide (dated by TCRdb to the mid-2010s). Concerning the study at large: T cell repertoire reconstitution was tracked by TRB sequencing after myeloablative bone marrow transplantation in which posttransplantation cyclophosphamide was used as GVHD prophylaxis. Samples from around 35 PTCy-treated patients and 15 to 20 related bone marrow donors of those patients were subjected to antigen receptor sequencing. Blood from every one of the 30 to 40 PTCy patients who had 1-year posttransplant specimens underwent TRB sequencing. In 3 patients, TRB sequencing was also performed on up to roughly 3 more blood samples taken 2 to 5.2 years after transplant, and in a handful of patients, pretransplant blood was also TRB-sequenced. Because TRA and TRB clonality were tightly correlated in roughly 10 samples, subsequent TCR analyses were focused on TRB only. Public TRB sequences were compared against a database of over 3,000 sequences linked to responses to pathogens, tumor antigens, self-antigens and alloantigens. General findings and caveats noted by the study authors: Donor-recipient similarity was low at 1-2 months but increased during the first year, and donor CD8+ memory clones often dominated later blood repertoires. The TRB repertoires of T cells infiltrating skin or GI tract showed only limited overlap with the TRB repertoires of T cells in blood. Across the 35 to 55 patients, TRB clonality was highly associated with recipient CMV seropositivity and CMV reactivation, and diversity with PTCy was similar to that in the CNI/methotrexate controls.

Genomic DNA was used for TRB sequencing, which was performed with the immunoSEQ assay at survey resolution or with the hsTCRB kit. On the authors' methods: The immunoSEQ software handled initial read processing, and the LymphoSeq R package was used for repertoire analyses. Clonality was computed as 1 minus normalized Shannon entropy, and a Gini coefficient was also calculated for each TRB dataset. Phenotypes of unsorted samples were inferred by mapping TRB sequences from sorted subsets of the recipient or donor onto unsorted samples of the same recipient. TCRdb took over this immuneACCESS table, retaining in-frame rearrangements with V and J assigned. Such tables are incomplete; in checked studies, under half of the missing clones stem from an unresolved V gene, and the remainder is unexplained. The DNA gave D and trimming, while V, J and clone size come from that table. The sample includes tens of thousands of clones, with just over 90% observed a single time. Roughly 3% of the sample lies in the top ten.

From cysteine to phenylalanine, the CDR3 is 13 amino acids long. Left in the record is the CDR3 DNA by itself, 39 bases read in frame from the first base. Based on the germline V gene, the CDR1 and CDR2 sequences are SGHDT and YYEEEE. V is shortened by 5 bases, J by 7 bases, and the region joining them spans 12 bases. A word on this clone: Which antigen it targets is not known. Base-call qualities are not available, and no considerably larger clone is one nucleotide away.

Related bone marrow donors provided peripheral blood samples on the day of marrow donation. Mononuclear cells from peripheral blood and bone marrow were separated by Ficoll-Hypaque density centrifugation and then cryopreserved. Sample: PBMCs. Recombination connected TRBV5-6 to TRBJ1-4; 6 matching bases give a weak D call of TRBD1. The TCR was taken from a young woman in good health and a related stem cell transplant donor. The DNA sequence is as follows: TGTGCCAGCAGAACAGGGCGGAGTGAAAAACTGTTTTTT. Its product reads: CASRTGRSEKLFF.